These 17 T cell receptor beta chains originate from one sample sequenced in a study of shared clonotypes between healthy human individuals. Produced via immunoSEQ multiplex PCR; TCRdb's table is partial and in-frame only. Here the sample spans 1.5 million to 1.9 million clones, nearly 99% being singletons. Sequencing used naive CD4+ T cells sorted from blood. Subset here: CD45RA+ positively selected. These receptor sequences come from a man in his thirties or forties in good health.

The chain has TRBV27 and TRBJ2-5; 11 bases line up with TRBD2. After removal of 6 bases from V and 4 bases from J, the junction contained 10 bases not matched to a gene. The CDR3 totals 16 residues. Germline values: CDR1 MNHEY, CDR2 SMNVEV (reference sequence). The CDR3 is CASRQTSGIRAETQYF. The CDR3 bases are TGTGCCAGCAGGCAGACTAGCGGGATTCGGGCAGAGACCCAGTACTTC.

The chain recombines TRBV2 with TRBJ1-1; the match to TRBD1 covers 11 bases. V dropped 6 bases and J dropped 3; count of bases not matched to a gene: 3. The CDR3 length is 14 residues. Per the germline V gene, CDR1 is SNHLY and CDR2 is FYNNEI. CDR3 sequence (DNA): TGTGCCAGCAGGGGGACAGGGGGGTACACTGAAGCTTTCTTT. This gives the protein CASRGTGGYTEAFF.

The CDR3 bases are TGTGCCATCAGTGAGACCGGGGACAACTTCGAGCAGTACTTC. It encodes CAISETGDNFEQYF. The chain recombines TRBV10-3 with TRBJ2-7; weak D call: TRBD1 (6 bases). Germline CDR1 is ENHRY and CDR2 is SYGVKD. The CDR3 has 14 amino acids. Trimming took off 2 bases at V and 6 bases at J, with 14 bases between the two ends.

The gene calls are TRBV7-6 and TRBJ2-5; 10 bases are a match to TRBD1. The CDR3 extends over 15 amino acids. After removal of 5 bases from V and 4 bases from J, the junction contained 7 bases not matched to a gene. CDR1 and CDR2 from the germline V gene are SGHVS and FNYEAQ. In DNA form, the CDR3 reads TGTGCCAGCAGCCCCCGGGACAGGGGATCAGAGACCCAGTACTTC. Its protein is CASSPRDRGSETQYF.

The chain links TRBV11-3 to TRBJ2-5; 8 bases line up with TRBD2. Per the germline V gene, CDR1 is SGHNT and CDR2 is YENEEA. This CDR3 is 17 amino acids long. V lost 3 bases, J lost 0 bases, and 9 bases stayed unmatched. For the CDR3, the DNA is TGTGCCAGCAGCTTGGGGGCTAGCGGGCCAAACCAAGAGACCCAGTACTTC. It yields the protein CASSLGASGPNQETQYF. The variable domain in full, with the rest retrieved from reference TRBV11-3 and TRBJ2-5, is EAGVVQSPRYKIIEKKQPVAFWCNPISGHNTLYWYLQNLGQGPELLIRYENEEAVDDSQLPKDRFSAERLKGVDSTLKIQPAELGDSAVYLCASSLGASGPNQETQYFGPGTRLLVL.

The chain links TRBV9 to TRBJ2-5; D may be TRBD2 (6 bases). Germline V gives CDR1 SGDLS, CDR2 YYNGEE. CDR3 size: 14 residues. With 6 bases removed from V and 3 bases from J, the gap between germline ends came to 15 bases. DNA of the CDR3: TGTGCCAGCACACCGGAGGGCCGTGAAGAGACCCAGTACTTC. Translated, it gives CASTPEGREETQYF.

This chain uses TRBV7-8 with TRBJ1-2, with TRBD1 identical over 7 bases. Germline V gene lookup returns CDR1 SGHVS and CDR2 FQNEAQ. CDR3 length equals 14 residues. The V and J ends lost 5 bases and 6 bases, in that order; junction bases with no gene match: 9. In nucleotides, the CDR3 is TGTGCCAGCAGCCCGACGGGGACAGAGCATGGCTACACCTTC. This encodes CASSPTGTEHGYTF.

The chain couples TRBV4-3 to TRBJ2-3; D is uncertain. V lost 2 bases to trimming and J lost 4 bases, with 7 bases between them. From germline, CDR1 is LGHNA and CDR2 YSLEER. This CDR3 spans 13 amino acids. This CDR3 reads CASSQNRADTQYF. CDR3 nucleotide sequence: TGCGCCAGCAGCCAAAATCGGGCAGATACGCAGTATTTT.

The chain links TRBV19 to TRBJ2-1; D assignment may be TRBD1 or TRBD2 (5 bases each). The V end lost 6 bases, the J end lost 9 bases, and 9 bases lay between the germline ends. The germline V gene has CDR1 LNHDA and CDR2 SQIVND (reference sequence). There are 11 residues in the CDR3. The CDR3 coding sequence is TGTGCCAGTAGCAGGGACGGTGAGCAGTTCTTC. Amino acids: CASSRDGEQFF.

The gene calls are TRBV7-3 and TRBJ2-7; D is perhaps TRBD1 (6 bases). The CDR3 is 16 residues long. Germline CDR1 SGHTA, CDR2 FQGTGA. Trimming left V 4 bases short and J 3 bases short, with 19 bases between. CDR3 loop: CASSSGQGISFYEQYF. The CDR3 DNA reads TGTGCCAGCAGCTCTGGGCAGGGGATTTCATTCTACGAGCAGTACTTC.

The chain couples TRBV28 to TRBJ2-7; 12 bases line up with TRBD2. Germline CDR1 is MDHEN and CDR2 is SYDVKM. This CDR3 spans 16 amino acids. The ends lost 4 bases at V and 6 bases at J; junction bases unmatched: 10. The CDR3 bases are TGTGCCAGCAGTTCTCCGACTAGCGGGAGCTCGGCCGAGCAGTACTTC. This encodes CASSSPTSGSSAEQYF.

V gene TRBV7-6 combines with J gene TRBJ1-5, with D possibly TRBD1 on 6 matching bases. Germline lookup yields CDR1 SGHVS and CDR2 FNYEAQ. V gave up 4 bases and J gave up 0 bases, with 16 bases separating them. The CDR3 has 17 amino acids. CDR3 in amino acids: CASSSHPGADSNQPQHF. CDR3 in DNA: TGTGCCAGCAGCTCCCACCCGGGGGCTGATAGCAATCAGCCCCAGCATTTT.

The chain couples TRBV6-5 to TRBJ1-1; 7 bases match TRBD1. Germline V gives CDR1 MNHEY, CDR2 SVGAGI. V was pared by 7 bases and J by 11 bases, with 10 bases of the junction left unmatched. The length of the CDR3 is 12 residues. CDR3 DNA: TGTGCCAGCACAGGGGGGGCAGGGTTGGCTTTCTTT. Protein product: CASTGGAGLAFF.

V and J are TRBV7-9 and TRBJ2-7; no firm D call. The length of the CDR3 is 13 residues. The germline V gene encodes CDR1 SEHNR and CDR2 FQNEAQ (reference sequence). V shed 3 bases and J shed 6 bases, with 12 bases lying between them. The CDR3 DNA follows: TGTGCCAGCAGCTTCCGGTGGGGTGGCGAGCAGTACTTC. Its translation is CASSFRWGGEQYF.

The chain is built from TRBV27 and TRBJ2-7; 8 bases map to TRBD1. This CDR3 contains 14 residues. The J segment lost 7 bases and the V segment lost 10 bases, leaving 15 bases of the junction unmatched. Germline V lookup: CDR1 MNHEY, CDR2 SMNVEV (reference sequence). The CDR3 loop reads CATKQGQGPGEQYF. The CDR3 DNA reads TGTGCCACCAAACAAGGACAGGGCCCAGGAGAGCAGTACTTC.

This chain links TRBV28 with TRBJ1-2, with 9 bases matching TRBD1. Germline V gene lookup returns CDR1 MDHEN and CDR2 SYDVKM. V was pared by 8 bases and J by 7 bases, with 5 bases of the junction left unmatched. The length of the CDR3 is 12 residues. CDR3 nucleotides: TGTGCCAGCGGGGACAGGGTGGTTGGCTACACCTTC. Translated, it gives CASGDRVVGYTF.

The chain links TRBV7-8 to TRBJ1-1; the match to TRBD1 covers 7 bases. The CDR3 runs 13 residues. The germline V gene has CDR1 SGHVS and CDR2 FQNEAQ. V was clipped by 9 bases and J by 3 bases; unmatched bases: 7. The CDR3, as DNA: TGTGCCAGTCACAGGGGTTTGGACACTGAAGCTTTCTTT. The encoded protein is CASHRGLDTEAFF.